A selection of T cell receptor beta chains follows, all from one sample in a study of control samples from healthy donors and cancer patients. Profiling relied on immunoSEQ multiplex PCR, and the TCRdb table lists in-frame clones only, not all of them. The table records roughly 100,000 clones, about 89% of them present only once. Source material: blood. Receptors were obtained from a man aged 30 to 39 in good health. Each CDR3 is given with its conserved first and last residue. D genes are given only for firm matches. The size field is filled for only some rows; it gives once, few, many or a size class.

d_call: -; v_call: TRBV3-1/TRBV3-2; clone_size: -; cdr3_length: 14; j_call: TRBJ1-4; cdr3_nt: TGTGCCAGCAGGAAGGGGGGCTCTTGGGAAAAACTGTTTTTT; cdr3_aa: CASRKGGSWEKLFF
d_call: -; v_call: TRBV6-5; clone_size: -; cdr3_length: 15; j_call: TRBJ2-3; cdr3_nt: TGTGCCAGCAATCCCCGGCGGGAATACACAGATACGCAGTATTTT; cdr3_aa: CASNPRREYTDTQYF
d_call: TRBD1; v_call: TRBV7-2; clone_size: -; cdr3_length: 15; j_call: TRBJ2-2; cdr3_nt: TGTGCCAGCAGTAAAGGGACAGGGAACACCGGGGAGCTGTTTTTT; cdr3_aa: CASSKGTGNTGELFF
d_call: -; v_call: TRBV30; clone_size: -; cdr3_length: 13; j_call: TRBJ2-7; cdr3_nt: TGTGCCTGGAGTGGTCGGAGCTCCTACGAGCAGTACTTC; cdr3_aa: CAWSGRSSYEQYF
d_call: TRBD2; v_call: TRBV7-2; clone_size: -; cdr3_length: 16; j_call: TRBJ2-7; cdr3_nt: TGTGCCAGCAGCTTTGGACTAGCGGGCGGAAGGGGCGAGCAGTACTTC; cdr3_aa: CASSFGLAGGRGEQYF
d_call: -; v_call: TRBV28; clone_size: -; cdr3_length: 14; j_call: TRBJ1-4; cdr3_nt: TGTGCCAGCATCCAAGACTGGGGTGGTGAAAAACTGTTTTTT; cdr3_aa: CASIQDWGGEKLFF
d_call: -; v_call: TRBV19; clone_size: once; cdr3_length: 14; j_call: TRBJ2-1; cdr3_nt: TGTGCCAGTAGACTAGGAAAGTCGGGTAGTGAGCAGTTCTTC; cdr3_aa: CASRLGKSGSEQFF
d_call: -; v_call: TRBV10-2; clone_size: -; cdr3_length: 16; j_call: TRBJ1-1; cdr3_nt: TGCGCCAGCAGTGAGATTTCAGGACGCCTGAACACTGAAGCTTTCTTT; cdr3_aa: CASSEISGRLNTEAFF
d_call: TRBD2; v_call: TRBV7-8; clone_size: -; cdr3_length: 17; j_call: TRBJ2-3; cdr3_nt: TGTGCCAGCAGCCGGGTAGCGGGGGGTCTGAGCACAGATACGCAGTATTTT; cdr3_aa: CASSRVAGGLSTDTQYF
d_call: -; v_call: TRBV27; clone_size: -; cdr3_length: 17; j_call: TRBJ2-5; cdr3_nt: TGTGCCAGCAGTTCCAGACTAGTTTTTCCTGGGGGTGAGACCCAGTACTTC; cdr3_aa: CASSSRLVFPGGETQYF
d_call: -; v_call: TRBV28; clone_size: -; cdr3_length: 14; j_call: TRBJ1-1; cdr3_nt: TGTGCCAGCAGTTTGCGCGGGGGCGATGCATCGGCTTTCTTT; cdr3_aa: CASSLRGGDASAFF
d_call: TRBD1; v_call: TRBV10-1; clone_size: -; cdr3_length: 15; j_call: TRBJ1-5; cdr3_nt: TGCGCCAGCAGGGAAGGACAGGTTGGCAATCAGCCCCAGCATTTT; cdr3_aa: CASREGQVGNQPQHF
d_call: TRBD1; v_call: TRBV5-4; clone_size: once; cdr3_length: 16; j_call: TRBJ2-5; cdr3_nt: TGTGCCAGCAGCTTGGGGACAGGGGGGACCAAGAGAACCCAGTACTTC; cdr3_aa: CASSLGTGGTKRTQYF
d_call: -; v_call: TRBV11-2; clone_size: -; cdr3_length: 15; j_call: TRBJ1-3; cdr3_nt: TGTGCCAGCAGCTTAGACGGAAGCTCTGGAAACACCATATATTTT; cdr3_aa: CASSLDGSSGNTIYF
d_call: -; v_call: TRBV7-2; clone_size: -; cdr3_length: 15; j_call: TRBJ1-5; cdr3_nt: TGTGCCAGCAGCTTAAGTGTGTCCTTAGGTCAGCCCCAGCATTTT; cdr3_aa: CASSLSVSLGQPQHF
d_call: -; v_call: TRBV5-1; clone_size: -; cdr3_length: 15; j_call: TRBJ2-7; cdr3_nt: TGCGCCAGCAACTCGGCTTCGGGTCGGCGCAACGAGCAGTACTTC; cdr3_aa: CASNSASGRRNEQYF
d_call: -; v_call: TRBV6-2/TRBV6-3; clone_size: few; cdr3_length: 15; j_call: TRBJ1-5; cdr3_nt: TGTGCCAGCAGTTACTCCGGGGGAAGTGGTCAGCCCCAGCATTTT; cdr3_aa: CASSYSGGSGQPQHF
d_call: -; v_call: TRBV30; clone_size: -; cdr3_length: 12; j_call: TRBJ1-6; cdr3_nt: TGTGCCTGGGGTGATTACAATTCACCCCTCCACTTT; cdr3_aa: CAWGDYNSPLHF
d_call: TRBD2; v_call: TRBV9; clone_size: -; cdr3_length: 13; j_call: TRBJ2-1; cdr3_nt: TGTGCCAGCAGCGTAGATATAGCGGGGAAGCAGTTCTTC; cdr3_aa: CASSVDIAGKQFF
d_call: -; v_call: TRBV3-1/TRBV3-2; clone_size: -; cdr3_length: 14; j_call: TRBJ2-5; cdr3_nt: TGTGCCAGCAGCCAAGTGGTCGGGTCCATTTACCAGTACTTC; cdr3_aa: CASSQVVGSIYQYF
d_call: TRBD2; v_call: TRBV4-1; clone_size: -; cdr3_length: 16; j_call: TRBJ2-1; cdr3_nt: TGCGCCAGCAGCCAACCCACTAGCGGGAGGCTGAATGAGCAGTTCTTC; cdr3_aa: CASSQPTSGRLNEQFF
d_call: TRBD2; v_call: TRBV9; clone_size: -; cdr3_length: 16; j_call: TRBJ2-3; cdr3_nt: TGTGCCAGCAGCGAAACCGGGACTAGGAGAACAGATACGCAGTATTTT; cdr3_aa: CASSETGTRRTDTQYF
d_call: -; v_call: TRBV6-5; clone_size: -; cdr3_length: 14; j_call: TRBJ1-2; cdr3_nt: TGTGCCAGCAGAACTCACGGGGATCCGGGCGGCTACACCTTC; cdr3_aa: CASRTHGDPGGYTF
d_call: -; v_call: TRBV12-3/TRBV12-4; clone_size: -; cdr3_length: 12; j_call: TRBJ2-7; cdr3_nt: TGTGCCAGCAGTCTCCATTCCTACGAGCAGTACTTC; cdr3_aa: CASSLHSYEQYF
d_call: TRBD1; v_call: TRBV19; clone_size: -; cdr3_length: 19; j_call: TRBJ2-6; cdr3_nt: TGTGCCAGTAGTCAACCCGGGACAGGCTTTCTGTCTGGGGCCAACGTCCTGACTTTC; cdr3_aa: CASSQPGTGFLSGANVLTF
d_call: TRBD2; v_call: TRBV6-4; clone_size: few; cdr3_length: 15; j_call: TRBJ2-1; cdr3_nt: TGTGCCAGCAGTGACGGGGGAGGGCCGGGCAATGAGCAGTTCTTC; cdr3_aa: CASSDGGGPGNEQFF
d_call: -; v_call: TRBV28; clone_size: -; cdr3_length: 14; j_call: TRBJ2-1; cdr3_nt: TGTGCCAGCAGTTTATCGCTAGCTCAGAATGAGCAGTTCTTC; cdr3_aa: CASSLSLAQNEQFF
d_call: -; v_call: TRBV18; clone_size: -; cdr3_length: 18; j_call: TRBJ2-6; cdr3_nt: TGTGCCAGCTCACCGTCCGCTCCTTCAGTATCTGGGGCCAACGTCCTGACTTTC; cdr3_aa: CASSPSAPSVSGANVLTF
d_call: -; v_call: TRBV7-2; clone_size: -; cdr3_length: 14; j_call: TRBJ1-1; cdr3_nt: TGTGCCAGCAGCCCCAGAGGTATGAACACTGAAGCTTTCTTT; cdr3_aa: CASSPRGMNTEAFF
d_call: -; v_call: TRBV12-3/TRBV12-4; clone_size: -; cdr3_length: 12; j_call: TRBJ1-4; cdr3_nt: TGTGCCAGCAGTTTAGCTGGGGGGCCCCTGTTTTTT; cdr3_aa: CASSLAGGPLFF
d_call: TRBD1; v_call: TRBV27; clone_size: -; cdr3_length: 17; j_call: TRBJ1-6; cdr3_nt: TGTGCCAGCAAAAACAGGGGCGATAGCTCCTATAATTCACCCCTCCACTTT; cdr3_aa: CASKNRGDSSYNSPLHF
d_call: -; v_call: TRBV19; clone_size: -; cdr3_length: 13; j_call: TRBJ1-4; cdr3_nt: TGTGCCAGTATCAGGGCCGACGGTGAAAAACTGTTTTTT; cdr3_aa: CASIRADGEKLFF
d_call: -; v_call: TRBV5-1; clone_size: -; cdr3_length: 15; j_call: TRBJ1-1; cdr3_nt: TGCGCCAGCAGGCCGTATCCGGACAGCAACACTGAAGCTTTCTTT; cdr3_aa: CASRPYPDSNTEAFF
d_call: TRBD1; v_call: TRBV28; clone_size: -; cdr3_length: 14; j_call: TRBJ2-1; cdr3_nt: TGTGCCACCTTCGGGACAGGGAGGAACAATGAGCAGTTCTTC; cdr3_aa: CATFGTGRNNEQFF
d_call: TRBD1; v_call: TRBV6-5; clone_size: -; cdr3_length: 15; j_call: TRBJ1-5; cdr3_nt: TGTGCCAGCAGGGGTACAGGGGTTAGCAATCAGCCCCAGCATTTT; cdr3_aa: CASRGTGVSNQPQHF
d_call: -; v_call: TRBV5-1; clone_size: -; cdr3_length: 12; j_call: TRBJ2-1; cdr3_nt: TGCGCCAGCAGCTTTGGGTACAATGAGCAGTTCTTC; cdr3_aa: CASSFGYNEQFF
d_call: -; v_call: TRBV3-1/TRBV3-2; clone_size: -; cdr3_length: 16; j_call: TRBJ2-5; cdr3_nt: TGTGCCAGCAGCCAAGTTCGGTTAGAGTGGGGGGAGACCCAGTACTTC; cdr3_aa: CASSQVRLEWGETQYF
d_call: -; v_call: TRBV14; clone_size: -; cdr3_length: 16; j_call: TRBJ2-7; cdr3_nt: TGTGCCAGCAGCCAAGTACGAGGCAGGGGGGGAGACGAGCAGTACTTC; cdr3_aa: CASSQVRGRGGDEQYF
d_call: -; v_call: TRBV4-1; clone_size: -; cdr3_length: 15; j_call: TRBJ2-2; cdr3_nt: TGCGCCAGCAGCCAAGATTTTCGAGACACCGGGGAGCTGTTTTTT; cdr3_aa: CASSQDFRDTGELFF
d_call: -; v_call: TRBV18; clone_size: -; cdr3_length: 14; j_call: TRBJ1-4; cdr3_nt: TGTGCCAGCTCACCAGGGGGAACTAATGAAAAACTGTTTTTT; cdr3_aa: CASSPGGTNEKLFF
d_call: -; v_call: TRBV11-1; clone_size: -; cdr3_length: 14; j_call: TRBJ1-1; cdr3_nt: TGTGCCAGCAGCTTAGCCCAGGGGAACACTGAAGCTTTCTTT; cdr3_aa: CASSLAQGNTEAFF
d_call: -; v_call: TRBV30; clone_size: -; cdr3_length: 15; j_call: TRBJ1-2; cdr3_nt: TGTGCCTGGAGTAGCAGTACGAGTCAGAACTATGGCTACACCTTC; cdr3_aa: CAWSSSTSQNYGYTF
d_call: -; v_call: TRBV29-1; clone_size: once; cdr3_length: 13; j_call: TRBJ1-2; cdr3_nt: TGCAGCGTTGAAACAGGGACCAACTATGGCTACACCTTC; cdr3_aa: CSVETGTNYGYTF
d_call: -; v_call: TRBV6-4; clone_size: -; cdr3_length: 13; j_call: TRBJ1-5; cdr3_nt: TGTGCCAGCAGCCAGTCGGACAATCAGCCCCAGCATTTT; cdr3_aa: CASSQSDNQPQHF
d_call: TRBD2; v_call: TRBV3-1/TRBV3-2; clone_size: -; cdr3_length: 17; j_call: TRBJ2-3; cdr3_nt: TGTGCCAGCAGCCCGGACTTCAGCGGGGTCCGCCGGGGGACGCAGTATTTT; cdr3_aa: CASSPDFSGVRRGTQYF
d_call: -; v_call: TRBV28; clone_size: -; cdr3_length: 13; j_call: TRBJ1-2; cdr3_nt: TGTGCCAGCAGGAGGGACGGAGCTTATGGCTACACCTTC; cdr3_aa: CASRRDGAYGYTF
d_call: -; v_call: TRBV7-9; clone_size: -; cdr3_length: 16; j_call: TRBJ2-3; cdr3_nt: TGTGCCAGCAGCACCATCGTGGGGAGGTGGACAGATACGCAGTATTTT; cdr3_aa: CASSTIVGRWTDTQYF
d_call: -; v_call: TRBV5-8; clone_size: -; cdr3_length: 14; j_call: TRBJ2-5; cdr3_nt: TGTGCCAGCAGCTTGTGGGACAACCAAGAGACCCAGTACTTC; cdr3_aa: CASSLWDNQETQYF